The present T cell receptor (beta chain) was sequenced within a study of CD8+CD57+ T cells in acquired aplastic anemia. At the level of the study: When averaged, DNA from sorted CD4+ and CD8+ cells came to 3 to 3.5 ug.

Overall study results and limits: Any difference that existed in CD8+ Simpson's diversity between patients and controls was not significant. The number of CD8+ CDR3 sequences shared by patients and controls was about 30.

From germline, CDR1 is MNHEY and CDR2 SMNVEV (reference sequence). V lost 4 bases and J lost 2; bases outside the gene matches: 4. The CDR3 has 15 amino acids. This clonotype was counted at least ten times. As yet, its antigen is unknown. For CDR3 and TCR beta VDJ profiling, genomic DNA was the template used. Using its own MiXCR run on the reads, TCRdb lists one record per CDR3 protein. The table includes about 190,000 distinct CDR3 sequences, roughly 56% detected once. The sequenced sample consisted of sorted CD4+, CD8+, or CD8+CD57+ T cells (not recorded which) from PBMCs. This clonotype was sampled from a human donor in good health, serving as a control. The chain couples TRBV27 to TRBJ2-7, with 11 bases identical to TRBD1. This chain's CDR3 is CASSWGQGGAYEQYF. The CDR3 coding sequence is TGTGCCAGCAGTTGGGGACAGGGGGGCGCCTACGAGCAGTACTTC.